This T cell receptor beta chain emerged from a study of identical twins. Study results and caveats: The more abundant beta clonotypes in cord blood had fewer insertions, and memory repertoires did not show this.

MiXCR was run by TCRdb on the 5' RACE reads, yielding one entry per CDR3 protein. The table shows roughly 490,000 distinct CDR3 sequences, with more than 13% occurring only once. This clonotype was picked up a small number of times. Its matching antigen is unknown. The CDR3 totals 13 residues. From germline, CDR1 is SNHLY and CDR2 FYNNEI. The ends lost 7 bases at V and 4 bases at J; junction bases unmatched: 6. These data were also reused for a study on yellow fever vaccine responses in identical twins.

Specimen: CD4+ T cells sorted from blood. V is TRBV2 and J is TRBJ2-7, with 8 nucleotides matching TRBD2. The receptor comes from a woman between 18 and 29 years old in good health. CDR3 residues: CASKSSGGYEQYF. The CDR3 nucleotides are TGTGCCAGCAAGTCCAGCGGGGGATACGAGCAGTACTTC.